This entry lists 28 T cell receptor beta chains sequenced from one sample in a study of T cell repertoires in cytomegalovirus infection. TCRdb redid the calling of the reads with MiXCR, one entry per CDR3 protein. Seen here are roughly 180,000 distinct CDR3 sequences, under 30% observed once, and the top ten hold 30% to 40%. Sequencing used PBMCs. These receptors all stem from a human donor in good health (CMV status not recorded). Some clones in this sample may be carry-over from other donors' samples.

The chain is built from TRBV29-1 and TRBJ1-1, with 7 bases matching TRBD1. Trimming removed 6 bases from V and 1 base from J; junction bases left unmatched: 8. CDR1 SQVTM and CDR2 ANQGSEA come from the germline V gene. The CDR3 spans 14 residues. This chain's CDR3 is CSVKTGARNTEAFF. In DNA form, the CDR3 reads TGCAGCGTAAAAACAGGGGCGCGGAACACTGAAGCTTTCTTT.

This clonotype was counted many times. The V and J genes are TRBV19 and TRBJ1-5; TRBD1 agrees at 7 bases. Germline V CDR1 and CDR2: LNHDA, SQIVND (reference sequence). J gave up 6 bases and V 6 bases, and 8 bases lay outside the gene matches. CDR3 length: 14 amino acids. The CDR3 loop is CASSQDRFGQPQHF. The CDR3 bases are TGTGCCAGTAGCCAGGACAGGTTCGGTCAGCCCCAGCATTTT.

V gene TRBV4-3 combines with J gene TRBJ2-1; D is unresolved. CDR3 length: 13 amino acids. V gave up 0 bases and J gave up 11 bases, with 11 bases separating them. Germline-derived CDR1 and CDR2 are LGHNA and YSLEER. The CDR3 is CASSQDREDKQFF. CDR3 in DNA: TGCGCCAGCAGCCAAGATCGAGAGGATAAGCAGTTCTTC.

The CDR3 region is CAGDRSGGPGETQYF. As DNA, the CDR3 is TGTGCCGGTGATCGCAGCGGGGGCCCGGGGGAGACCCAGTACTTC. The J gene is TRBJ2-5, the V gene TRBV12-3 or TRBV12-4, with TRBD2 identical over 8 bases. The CDR3 has 15 residues. J gave up 5 bases and V 11 bases, and 16 bases lay outside the gene matches.

CDR3 DNA sequence: TGCGCCAGCAGCTTGGCCGCCCAAAACACCGGGGAGCTGTTTTTT. Translation gives CASSLAAQNTGELFF. This chain uses TRBV5-1 with TRBJ2-2; no clear D gene. The CDR3 totals 15 residues. The ends were cut back, 0 bases at V and 2 bases at J, with 8 bases in the middle. Germline loops: CDR1 SGHRS, CDR2 YFSETQ.

This clonotype was counted only a few times. The rearrangement uses TRBV7-2 and TRBJ1-4; D gene unclear. The germline CDR1 and CDR2 sequences are SGHTA and FQGNSA. This CDR3 spans 14 amino acids. V lost 3 bases, J lost 2 bases, and 7 bases lay in between. This CDR3 is CASSLRTTNEKLFF. In DNA form, the CDR3 reads TGTGCCAGCAGCTTGCGAACCACTAATGAAAAACTGTTTTTT.

J is TRBJ1-1 and V is TRBV7-6, with D tentatively TRBD1 (6 bases). Trimming removed 3 bases from V and 4 bases from J, with 15 bases in between. Germline V gene lookup returns CDR1 SGHVS and CDR2 FNYEAQ. This CDR3 contains 15 residues. CDR3 coding DNA: TGTGCCAGCAGCTTGAGAGAGGGAGGGGGCACTGAAGCTTTCTTT. Translation: CASSLREGGGTEAFF.

This chain's CDR3 is CASSQEIGEQDNEQFF. CDR3 nucleotides: TGTGCCAGCAGCCAAGAAATAGGGGAACAGGACAATGAGCAGTTCTTC. The rearrangement uses TRBV4-2 and TRBJ2-1; weak D call: TRBD1 (5 bases). The V gene lost 0 bases and the J gene lost 5 bases, with 14 bases spanning the gap. This CDR3 has 16 residues. Germline CDR1 LGHNA, CDR2 YNFKEQ.

Many counts were recorded for this clonotype. The rearrangement links TRBV12-3 or TRBV12-4 to TRBJ2-5; unclear D gene. Trimming removed 2 bases from V and 4 bases from J, with 5 bases in between. CDR3 size: 12 residues. The CDR3, as DNA: TGTGCCAGCAGTTTAAAGGGAGAGACCCAGTACTTC. This translates into CASSLKGETQYF.

This clonotype was detected only a few times. The genes are TRBV30 and TRBJ2-7; 9 bases align to TRBD1. Germline assignment: CDR1 GTSNPN and CDR2 SVGIG (reference sequence). J lost 3 bases, V lost 5 bases, and 2 bases had no gene match. The CDR3 contains 12 residues. As DNA, the CDR3 is TGTGCCTGGGGGACAGGGTTCTACGAGCAGTACTTC. It codes for CAWGTGFYEQYF.

Remarks on this clonotype: A much larger clone is a single base away; this may be a read error. V gene TRBV7-2 combines with J gene TRBJ1-1; the D is unclear. Looked up from germline, CDR1 is SGHTA and CDR2 is FQGNSA. This CDR3 region has 14 residues. Trimming shortened V by 8 bases and J by 1 base, and 14 bases separated the two germline ends. The CDR3 region is CASGILGRNTEAFF. The CDR3 bases are TGTGCCAGCGGAATTCTGGGAAGGAACACTGAAGCTTTCTTT.

This clonotype was seen a few times. The genes are TRBV12-5 and TRBJ1-1, with TRBD1 matching over 9 bases. The CDR3 has 16 residues. J gave up 5 bases and V 7 bases, and 14 bases lay outside the gene matches. In germline, CDR1 is LGHNT, CDR2 FRNRAP. The CDR3 loop is CASALPGQGGRTEAFF. The CDR3 DNA is TGTGCTAGTGCCTTGCCGGGACAGGGCGGAAGGACTGAAGCTTTCTTT. Full variable domain (rest looked up from reference TRBV12-5 and TRBJ1-1): DARVTQTPRHKVTEMGQEVTMRCQPILGHNTVFWYRQTMMQGLELLAYFRNRAPLDDSGMPKDRFSAEMPDATLATLKIQPSEPRDSAVYFCASALPGQGGRTEAFFGQGTRLTVV.

This clonotype was picked up a small number of times. The V and J genes are TRBV27 and TRBJ2-7; 7 bases map to TRBD2. The germline gives CDR1 MNHEY, CDR2 SMNVEV (reference sequence). The CDR3 is made up of 13 amino acids. Trimming at V came to 6 bases and at J to 4 bases, leaving 6 bases not matched to a gene. The CDR3 is CASREAGSYEQYF. The CDR3 coding sequence is TGTGCCAGCAGGGAAGCGGGGTCTTACGAGCAGTACTTC.

The V call is TRBV7-2, the J call TRBJ2-5; 13 nucleotides line up with TRBD2. V trimming: 7 bases; J trimming: 4 bases; junction bases outside the gene matches: 6. CDR1 is SGHTA and CDR2 is FQGNSA in the germline V gene. The CDR3 totals 15 residues. Here the CDR3 reads CASTPGLAGPETQYF. In DNA form, the CDR3 reads TGTGCCAGCACCCCGGGACTAGCGGGACCAGAGACCCAGTACTTC.

In its sample, this clonotype was seen many times. The genes are TRBV7-8 and TRBJ1-4; 7 bases agree with TRBD1. The CDR3 runs to 18 residues. V was pared by 2 bases and J by 4 bases, with 13 bases of the junction left unmatched. Looked up from germline, CDR1 is SGHVS and CDR2 is FQNEAQ. The CDR3 region is CASSLSKDRWRNNEKLFF. CDR3 nucleotide sequence: TGTGCCAGCAGCTTATCTAAGGACAGGTGGCGTAATAATGAAAAACTGTTTTTT. The whole variable domain, remainder taken from reference TRBV7-8 and TRBJ1-4, is GAGVSQSPRYKVAKRGQDVALRCDPISGHVSLFWYQQALGQGPEFLTYFQNEAQLDKSGLPSDRFFAERPEGSVSTLKIQRTQQEDSAVYLCASSLSKDRWRNNEKLFFGSGTQLSVL.

This clonotype has a count of ten or more. V is TRBV7-2 and J is TRBJ1-1; D not resolved. V shed 7 bases and J shed 1 base, with 7 bases lying between them. Germline lookup yields CDR1 SGHTA and CDR2 FQGNSA. The CDR3 runs 12 residues. The CDR3 DNA follows: TGTGCCAGCAAACGTACGAACACTGAAGCTTTCTTT. Translation: CASKRTNTEAFF.

Many counts were recorded for this clonotype. J is TRBJ2-7 and V is TRBV11-2, with TRBD1 matching 9 bases. V was clipped by 6 bases and J by 5 bases; unmatched bases: 11. The CDR3 has 15 amino acids. Per the germline V gene, CDR1 is SGHAT and CDR2 is FQNNGV. In DNA form, the CDR3 reads TGTGCCAGCAGGGGGGAACAGGGGGCTCAGGACGAGCAGTACTTC. Translation: CASRGEQGAQDEQYF.

V gene TRBV7-2 combines with J gene TRBJ2-2; 9 bases are a match to TRBD2. This CDR3 contains 16 residues. V shed 6 bases, J shed 1 base, and the junction held 6 bases outside the gene matches. Germline assignment: CDR1 SGHTA and CDR2 FQGNSA. CDR3 protein: CASSRTSGLNTGELFF. As DNA, the CDR3 is TGTGCCAGCAGTCGTACTAGCGGGCTGAACACCGGGGAGCTGTTTTTT.

This clonotype was recorded many times. The rearrangement links TRBV7-2 to TRBJ2-4; weak D call: TRBD1 (5 bases). V dropped 5 bases and J dropped 1 base, with 15 bases sitting between them. CDR3 size: 16 residues. Germline V lookup: CDR1 SGHTA, CDR2 FQGNSA. The CDR3 loop is CASSPLAGPAKNIQYF. The CDR3 coding sequence is TGTGCCAGCAGCCCCCTTGCAGGGCCCGCCAAAAACATTCAGTACTTC.

This chain connects TRBV4-3 to TRBJ1-2; no firm D call. The ends were cut back, 0 bases at V and 2 bases at J, with 10 bases in the middle. Germline loops: CDR1 LGHNA, CDR2 YSLEER. This CDR3 comprises 15 residues. The CDR3 protein is CASSQEYGLNYGYTF. Here the CDR3 DNA reads TGCGCCAGCAGCCAAGAGTACGGTCTAAACTATGGCTACACCTTC.

J is TRBJ2-7 and V is TRBV20-1; the D is unclear. CDR1 is DFQATT, CDR2 SNEGSKA, per germline (reference sequence). This CDR3 is built from 11 residues. The V and J ends lost 5 bases and 5 bases respectively, with 10 bases between them. For the CDR3, the DNA is TGCAGTGCTCCCGGAGATGACGAGCAGTACTTC. This codes for CSAPGDDEQYF.

CDR3 nucleotides: TGTGCCAGCAGGGGGGGACCAGGAGAATTCTATGGCTACACCTTC. It translates to CASRGGPGEFYGYTF. The chain combines TRBV2 with TRBJ1-2, with D possibly TRBD1 on 5 matching bases. The CDR3 is made up of 15 amino acids. The V end was cut by 6 bases, the J end by 4 bases, with 18 bases between. Germline-derived CDR1 and CDR2 are SNHLY and FYNNEI.

This clonotype was counted only a few times. The chain couples TRBV28 to TRBJ1-1, with a possible D match to TRBD1 (5 bases). V shed 5 bases and J shed 5 bases, with 15 bases lying between them. The CDR3 covers 14 residues. Germline lookup yields CDR1 MDHEN and CDR2 SYDVKM. CDR3 in amino acids: CASSGRGWQTEAFF. The CDR3 region has the DNA TGTGCCAGCAGTGGTCGGGGGTGGCAAACTGAAGCTTTCTTT.

As concerns this clonotype: The junction departs from germline at one end; a sequencing error may be responsible. The gene calls are TRBV7-2 and TRBJ2-7; D uncertain. The CDR3 covers 12 residues. Germline lookup yields CDR1 SGHTA and CDR2 FQGNSA. CDR3 in amino acids: CDSSSPLGEQYF. DNA for the CDR3: TGTGACAGCAGCTCCCCCCTCGGGGAGCAGTACTTC.

V gene TRBV25-1 combines with J gene TRBJ1-2; D uncertain. This CDR3 has 12 residues. V was pared by 7 bases and J by 5 bases, with 11 bases between. CDR1 MGHDK and CDR2 SYGVNS come from the germline V gene. CDR3 sequence: CASTDARYGYTF. The CDR3, as DNA: TGTGCCAGCACGGACGCGCGGTATGGCTACACCTTC.

This clonotype turned up a few times. J is TRBJ2-1 and V is TRBV29-1, with D uncertain. CDR1 SQVTM and CDR2 ANQGSEA come from the germline V gene. V was trimmed by 3 bases and J by 2 bases, leaving 14 bases between them. The CDR3 spans 15 residues. CDR3 protein: CSVDVEVGPYNEQFF. The CDR3 nucleotides read TGCAGCGTTGACGTGGAAGTGGGTCCCTACAATGAGCAGTTCTTC.

The rearrangement uses TRBV5-1 and TRBJ2-5, with a tentative D call TRBD2 (6 bases). Germline V CDR1 and CDR2: SGHRS, YFSETQ. Trimming removed 0 bases at V and 0 bases at J, with 15 bases between. The CDR3 consists of 17 residues. This chain's CDR3 is CASSLGSRGTYQETQYF. DNA for the CDR3: TGCGCCAGCAGCTTGGGTTCGCGGGGAACGTACCAAGAGACCCAGTACTTC. Looking up the rest from reference TRBV5-1 and TRBJ2-5 gives the full variable domain: KAGVTQTPRYLIKTRGQQVTLSCSPISGHRSVSWYQQTPGQGLQFLFEYFSETQRNKGNFPGRFSGRQFSNSRSEMNVSTLELGDSALYLCASSLGSRGTYQETQYFGPGTRLLVL.

The chain couples TRBV5-1 to TRBJ1-2; tentatively, D is TRBD1 (5 bases). Germline values: CDR1 SGHRS, CDR2 YFSETQ. V was cut by 0 bases and J by 10 bases, with 13 bases left in between. The CDR3 spans 13 residues. CDR3 nucleotides: TGCGCCAGCAGCTTGGAGGTAGGGGCCTACTACACCTTC. It specifies CASSLEVGAYYTF.